This T cell receptor (beta chain) emerged from a study of blood T cells in healthy people across ages. Germline CDR1 reads LGHNA; CDR2 reads YNFKEQ. The CDR3 extends over 16 amino acids. Trimming at V came to 1 base and at J to 4 bases, leaving 6 bases not matched to a gene. A second PCR, run for roughly 7 to 12 cycles, used a sample-barcoded 5' primer plus a J-beta primer mix. A template-switch adaptor that had 12 random nucleotides put a tag on each cDNA molecule. TCRdb passed the 5' RACE reads through MiXCR, listing each CDR3 protein once. Of about 1,400,000 distinct CDR3 sequences listed, around 39% are singletons. This clonotype was seen a handful of times. Total RNA extraction produced at least 5.5 micrograms (per sample) for the study.

Sample: blood. The gene calls are TRBV4-2 and TRBJ2-1; 8 nucleotides align to TRBD2. The source is a woman younger than 35 in good health. Written as DNA, the CDR3 is TGTGCCAGCAGCCAAGCTGCGCGGGGGGAATACAATGAGCAGTTCTTC. It specifies CASSQAARGEYNEQFF.